The rows below give T cell receptor beta chains drawn from one sample of a study of technical replicates of blood from four donors. TCRdb's copy holds only in-frame clones and misses some; the assay was immunoSEQ multiplex PCR. The table has approximately 51,000 clones, 85% to 95% seen once; the top ten hold 4.2%. The specimen sequenced was PBMCs. The source of these receptors is a human donor in good health. Some clones in this sample may be carry-over from other donors' samples. CDR3s include the opening cysteine and the closing phenylalanine or tryptophan. D genes are given only for firm matches. Some rows have no size entry. The others give once, few or many, or a class for an expanded clone.

v_call	d_call	clone_size	j_call	cdr3_nt	cdr3_aa
TRBV10-3	.	.	TRBJ2-7	TGTGCCATCAGTCAAGGTCTTTCTAGCTCCTACGAGCAGTACTTC	CAISQGLSSSYEQYF
TRBV27	TRBD2	.	TRBJ2-3	TGTGCCAGCAGTTTAATGGTGGCGGGAGTTGGAGATACGCAGTATTTT	CASSLMVAGVGDTQYF
TRBV13	TRBD1	.	TRBJ2-3	TGTGCCAGCAGCCCCAAGATGGGACAGGTCACAGATACGCAGTATTTT	CASSPKMGQVTDTQYF
TRBV6-5	.	.	TRBJ2-2	TGTGCCAGCAGTTACTCCCCCGGCCCGGGCACCGGGGAGCTGTTTTTT	CASSYSPGPGTGELFF
TRBV4-1	.	.	TRBJ2-1	TGCGCCAGCAGCTTGGCTAGCGCTGGGGATGAGCAGTTCTTC	CASSLASAGDEQFF
TRBV30	TRBD1	.	TRBJ1-5	TGTGCCTGGAGTCTGGGGACAGGGGGCCAGCCCCAGCATTTT	CAWSLGTGGQPQHF
TRBV6-5	TRBD1	.	TRBJ2-3	TGTGCCAGCAGTAACCGGGACAGAGATACGCAGTATTTT	CASSNRDRDTQYF
TRBV19	.	.	TRBJ1-4	TGTGCCAGTAGTACCGGACAGACTAATGAAAAACTGTTTTTT	CASSTGQTNEKLFF
TRBV7-9	.	.	TRBJ2-5	TGTGCCAGCAGTGCCCTTTCCCCGGGAGCAACAGAGACCCAGTACTTC	CASSALSPGATETQYF
TRBV12-5	.	.	TRBJ2-7	TGTGCTAGTGGTTTCCCCCGGGGAACCGAGCAGTACTTC	CASGFPRGTEQYF
TRBV30	TRBD2	.	TRBJ2-1	TGTGCCTGGAGTGGGAGCGGGAGGCCCCTCAATGAGCAGTTCTTC	CAWSGSGRPLNEQFF
TRBV19	.	.	TRBJ2-3	TGTGCCAGTAGTACTTCCAGAAGCACAGATACGCAGTATTTT	CASSTSRSTDTQYF
TRBV4-2	.	.	TRBJ1-1	TGTGCCAGCAGCCAAGTAACAGGCCCTAGACGAGGAGCTTTCTTT	CASSQVTGPRRGAFF
TRBV30	TRBD1	.	TRBJ1-1	TGTGCCTGGACCACAGGGGGAGGGACTGAAGCTTTCTTT	CAWTTGGGTEAFF
TRBV7-9	TRBD1	.	TRBJ1-2	TGTGCCAGCAGCTTAGCGGAGGGGGCGCAGTTATATTATGGCTACACCTTC	CASSLAEGAQLYYGYTF
TRBV6-6	TRBD2	.	TRBJ2-7	TGTGCCAGCATGAGGTCTAGCGGAACCTACGAGCAGTACTTC	CASMRSSGTYEQYF
TRBV5-1	.	.	TRBJ2-7	TGCGCCAGCAGCTTGGCCGAGGCAGGAGGGAGCTCCTACGAGCAGTACTTC	CASSLAEAGGSSYEQYF
TRBV5-5	TRBD2	.	TRBJ2-7	TGTGCCAGCAGCTTGACTAGCGCGAACTCCTACGAGCAGTACTTC	CASSLTSANSYEQYF
TRBV28	.	once	TRBJ2-7	TGTGCCAGCAGATTCCAGGGGAACGGTGGACGCGAGCAGTACTTC	CASRFQGNGGREQYF
TRBV4-1	.	.	TRBJ2-7	TGCGCCAGCAGCCAAGAAGGGACTGTCTACGAGCAGTACTTC	CASSQEGTVYEQYF
TRBV6-6	.	.	TRBJ1-6	TGTGCCAGCAGTTACCGAGAGAAACCTTCACCCCTCCACTTT	CASSYREKPSPLHF
TRBV7-2	TRBD1	.	TRBJ2-7	TGTGCCAGCAGTCTACAGGGGGACTACGAGCAGTACTTC	CASSLQGDYEQYF
TRBV7-2	TRBD2	.	TRBJ2-7	TGTGCCAGCAGCTTAGTAGCGGGTAACTCCTACGAGCAGTACTTC	CASSLVAGNSYEQYF
TRBV6-1	.	.	TRBJ1-4	TGTGCCAGCAGTGAAACCCTCGGCAGGACATCTAATGAAAAACTGTTTTTT	CASSETLGRTSNEKLFF
TRBV5-8	TRBD1	.	TRBJ2-7	TGTGCCAGCAGCTCCCGCCCAACAGGGGTAAGGGCCTACGAGCAGTACTTC	CASSSRPTGVRAYEQYF
TRBV4-2	.	.	TRBJ2-3	TGTGCCAGCAGCCAAGTCGTTGCAGATACGCAGTATTTT	CASSQVVADTQYF
TRBV5-1	.	.	TRBJ1-1	TGCGCCAGCAGCCGGCTCGGGGGGAGCAGTGAAGCTTTCTTT	CASSRLGGSSEAFF
TRBV18	.	.	TRBJ2-6	TGTGCCAGCTCACCGCCCCCGAGCTCTGGGGCCAACGTCCTGACTTTC	CASSPPPSSGANVLTF
TRBV4-3	TRBD2	.	TRBJ2-3	TGCGCCAGCAGCCAAGAGACTAGCGGGGGTTCGGATACGCAGTATTTT	CASSQETSGGSDTQYF
TRBV5-5	TRBD1	medium-sized	TRBJ1-4	TGTGCCAGCAGCAAAACTATCCGGGACAGTAATGAAAAACTGTTTTTT	CASSKTIRDSNEKLFF
TRBV30	.	.	TRBJ2-7	TGTGCCTGGGCCCGGGGTGAGAGCTACGAGCAGTACTTC	CAWARGESYEQYF
TRBV2	.	.	TRBJ2-3	TGTGCCAGACCAAGATGGAGGGGCACAGATACGCAGTATTTT	CARPRWRGTDTQYF